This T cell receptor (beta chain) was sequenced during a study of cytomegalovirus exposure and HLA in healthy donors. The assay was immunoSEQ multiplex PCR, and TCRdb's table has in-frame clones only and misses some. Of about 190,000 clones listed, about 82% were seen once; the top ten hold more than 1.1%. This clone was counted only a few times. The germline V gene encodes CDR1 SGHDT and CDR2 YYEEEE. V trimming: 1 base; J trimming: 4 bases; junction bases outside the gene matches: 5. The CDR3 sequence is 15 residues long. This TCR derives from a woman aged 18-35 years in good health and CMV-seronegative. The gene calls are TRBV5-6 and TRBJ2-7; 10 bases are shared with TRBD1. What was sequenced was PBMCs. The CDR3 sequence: CASSLRGQGWYEQYF. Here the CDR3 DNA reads TGTGCCAGCAGCTTGAGGGGACAGGGGTGGTACGAGCAGTACTTC. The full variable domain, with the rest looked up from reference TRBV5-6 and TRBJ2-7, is DAGVTQSPTHLIKTRGQQVTLRCSPKSGHDTVSWYQQALGQGPQFIFQYYEEEERQRGNFPDRFSGHQFPNYSSELNVNALLLGDSALYLCASSLRGQGWYEQYFGPGTRLTVT.